This T cell receptor beta chain is drawn from a study of blood T cell repertoires in COVID-19. The repertoire was sequenced with immunoSEQ multiplex PCR; TCRdb's copy has only in-frame clones and lacks some. The sample includes 250,000 or so clones, approximately 80% seen only once; the top ten take around 6.4%. With 5 bases removed from V and 2 bases from J, the gap between germline ends came to 9 bases. The CDR3 consists of 14 residues. Germline CDR1 reads MNHEY; CDR2 reads SVGAGI. The sequence derives from a woman between 55 and 75 years old with active or convalescent COVID-19. V gene TRBV6-5 combines with J gene TRBJ2-2; perhaps TRBD1 as D (6 bases). Sequenced sample: peripheral blood. The DNA of the CDR3 is TGTGCCAGCAGTCCGGGACACAACACCGGGGAGCTGTTTTTT. Protein sequence: CASSPGHNTGELFF.